The entry that follows covers one T cell receptor (beta chain) sequence. Its specificity is unknown. This sample is drawn from a study of beta chain features in type 1 diabetes. Expressed TCRB transcripts were sequenced after all isolated RNA was converted to cDNA. Produced via immunoSEQ multiplex PCR; TCRdb's table is partial and in-frame only. The sample includes roughly 150,000 clones, approximately 12% of them seen just once. General study results and limits: PCR could preferentially amplify shorter templates, alike in patients and controls. Naive, central memory and Treg TCRB repertoires appeared more alike in patients than in healthy donors.

The V and J ends lost 5 bases and 3 bases respectively, with 16 bases between them. The CDR3 totals 14 residues. Germline V gene lookup returns CDR1 SQVTM and CDR2 ANQGSEA. The receptor's source is a man younger than 35 in good health. The chain carries TRBV29-1 and TRBJ1-1; D perhaps matches TRBD1 (5 bases). The sequencing input was central memory CD4+ T cells from blood. The CDR3 spells CSVQLKSGDTEAFF. CDR3 nucleotide sequence: TGCAGCGTTCAGCTAAAGTCGGGGGACACTGAAGCTTTCTTT.